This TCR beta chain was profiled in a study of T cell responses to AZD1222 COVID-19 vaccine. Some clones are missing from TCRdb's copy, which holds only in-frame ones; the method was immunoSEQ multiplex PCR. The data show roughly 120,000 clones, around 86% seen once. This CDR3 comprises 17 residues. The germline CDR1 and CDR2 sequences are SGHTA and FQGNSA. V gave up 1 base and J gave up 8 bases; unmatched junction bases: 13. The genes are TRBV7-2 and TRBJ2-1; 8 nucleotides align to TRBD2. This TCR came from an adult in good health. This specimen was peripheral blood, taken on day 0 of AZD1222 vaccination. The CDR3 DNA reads TGTGCCAGCAGCTTAGGAGGGGCGGGAGGTACCAACGATGAGCAGTTCTTC. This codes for CASSLGGAGGTNDEQFF.